This entry concerns a single T cell receptor (beta chain). In its sample, this clonotype was seen a few times. The antigen this receptor binds is unknown. The input lacks base qualities; no much larger clone sits a single base away. The donors were 40 or so Caucasian individuals from Russia, aged roughly 6 to 90 years, who were systemically healthy. Roughly 10 milliliters of peripheral blood were collected from each donor into EDTA-treated Vacutainer tubes. Ficoll-Paque density-gradient centrifugation was used to isolate PBMCs, with at least 7 million per sample. Trizol reagent was used to extract total RNA from PBMCs, with at least 6 micrograms per sample. Naive CD45RAhigh/CD27high T cell percentages were measured by flow cytometry on a PBMC aliquot from every donor. This sample is part of a study of blood T cells in healthy people across ages (dated by TCRdb to 2013 to 2016). Describing the broader study: In model experiments, template switching captured roughly one uniquely barcoded TCR beta cDNA molecule for every two T cells. Donors were grouped into four age groups: young (average about 15 years), middle-aged (less than 40), aged (roughly 62) and long-lived (around 80). To avoid experimental bias, donors of different ages were distributed randomly across sequencing lanes. The study analyzed two additional independent replicas of 1 million unique cDNA reads from the same blood draw for two donors, one aged 18 to 29 and one aged 80 or older. To track age-related changes in TCR beta repertoire diversity, the study relied on deep sequencing normalized with unique cDNA molecular identifiers.

Overall study results and their limits: Because the CMV infection status of the donors was unknown, age-related changes in expanded clonotypes may potentially have been confounded. Observed TCR beta diversity per million T cells fell roughly linearly with age, and a significant reduction was already apparent by age about 38. Because profiling used bulk unsorted PBMCs, naive and antigen-experienced compartments could not be compared conclusively. Estimates of total diversity from one million sequenced T cells were regarded as lower bounds and underestimates. Compared with the aged group, more naive CD4+ T cells, fewer expanded clones and increased TCR diversity were shown by the long-lived group, suggesting age selection. A strong correlation was found between observed TCR beta diversity and the percentage of naive T cells measured by flow cytometry.

The protocol used for the library was 5' RACE. Sequencing was carried out with an Illumina HiSeq 2500. A second about 7 to 11 cycle PCR used a sample-barcoded 5' primer and a J-beta primer mix. Each TCR beta cDNA molecule received a unique molecular identifier from a template-switch 5' adaptor carrying 12 random nucleotides. Each sample yielded at least 3 million CDR3-containing paired-end reads. First-strand cDNA was synthesized from all RNA with the Mint cDNA synthesis kit, primed by a TRBC-specific oligonucleotide. Following uracil-DNA glycosylase treatment, a first 18-cycle PCR with universal primers M1SS and BC2_uni_R was performed on all cDNA. In the original analysis: For normalization, 1 million high-quality reads, each with a distinct molecular identifier, were randomly selected from each sample. Instead of being binned into consensus sequences, reads that shared molecular identifiers were thrown out. MiTCR, set to a Q25 quality threshold and the strictest error-elimination algorithm, was used for CDR3 identification, clonotype clustering and error correction. A nonparametric unseen species model with Euler transformation was used to estimate lower-bound total TCR beta diversity. The public reads were quality trimmed at Q25 with fastp and then assembled into clones with MiXCR by TCRdb, keeping productive beta chains. Each CDR3 protein appears once, grouped with its most common genes and DNA. These V and J calls derive from TCRdb rather than the authors' analysis. The sample includes around 1,700,000 distinct CDR3 sequences, with 28% observed a single time. The ten top clones hold about 7.7% of the sample.

There are 13 amino acids in the CDR3, from cysteine to phenylalanine inclusive. Of all the DNA, just the CDR3 is kept, 39 bases in frame from base 1. According to the germline V gene, CDR1 reads SQVTM and CDR2 reads ANQGSEA. V drops 4 bases and J drops 0 bases, leaving 9 bases in between. Sequencing was performed on blood. The sequence is built from TRBV29-1 and TRBJ1-1; the D gene is not confidently resolved. The TCR originated in a woman younger than 45 in good health. The CDR3 amino acid sequence is: CSVVGRMNTEAFF. The DNA is TGCAGCGTTGTTGGACGGATGAACACTGAAGCTTTCTTT.